This T cell receptor beta chain was retrieved from a study of shared clonotypes between healthy human individuals. V dropped 2 bases and J dropped 5; count of bases not matched to a gene: 3. Germline values: CDR1 SGDLS, CDR2 YYNGEE. The CDR3 sequence is 15 residues long. TCRdb keeps only in-frame clones here, not all; method: immunoSEQ multiplex PCR. The sample yields fewer than 1.8 million clones, approximately 98.5% seen once. The receptor was derived from a man aged 25 to 40 in good health. The sequencing sample was made of naive CD4+ T cells sorted from blood. Subset indicated: CD45RA+ positively selected. The chain links TRBV9 to TRBJ2-2; 10 nucleotides match TRBD1. CDR3: CASSVDRGFTGELFF. The CDR3 DNA reads TGTGCCAGCAGCGTGGACAGGGGGTTTACCGGGGAGCTGTTTTTT.